Following are 24 T cell receptor beta chains from one sample sequenced in a study of blood T cell repertoires in COVID-19. TCRdb's table, derived via immunoSEQ multiplex PCR, lists solely in-frame clones and lacks some. There are about 100,000 clones in the sample; roughly 85% occur only once, and over 10% lies in the top ten. Sequenced material: peripheral blood. The source is a woman aged 70 to 79 with acute or convalescent COVID-19.

The chain links TRBV5-1 to TRBJ2-7; 10 bases agree with TRBD1. Germline V CDR1 and CDR2: SGHRS, YFSETQ. The CDR3 has 16 residues. Trimming removed 0 bases from V and 3 bases from J; junction bases left unmatched: 6. CDR3 sequence (DNA): TGCGCCAGCAGCTTGGCGGGACAGGGGACCATCTACGAGCAGTACTTC. Residues: CASSLAGQGTIYEQYF.

The genes are TRBV6-2 or TRBV6-3 and TRBJ1-2; no reliable D call. The germline V gene has CDR1 MNHEY and CDR2 SVGEGT. The length of the CDR3 is 15 residues. The V gene lost 0 bases and the J gene lost 0 bases, with 8 bases spanning the gap. The CDR3 here is CASSYSERANYGYTF. The CDR3 nucleotides read TGTGCCAGCAGTTACTCGGAGAGAGCTAACTATGGCTACACCTTC.

The chain is built from TRBV6-5 and TRBJ2-3; 8 positions agree with TRBD2. The CDR3 is 16 amino acids. V lost 2 bases and J lost 4; bases outside the gene matches: 8. Germline values: CDR1 MNHEY, CDR2 SVGAGI. CDR3 loop: CASSYGGTSFADTQYF. In DNA form, the CDR3 reads TGTGCCAGCAGTTACGGAGGGACTAGTTTTGCAGATACGCAGTATTTT.

The gene calls are TRBV11-2 and TRBJ1-2; no reliable D call. Germline-derived CDR1 and CDR2 are SGHAT and FQNNGV. Trimming pared 3 bases from V and 7 bases from J, leaving 12 bases between. The CDR3 has 13 amino acids. The CDR3 bases are TGTGCCAGCAGCTTTGCGGAAGCGACTGGCTACACCTTC. It codes for CASSFAEATGYTF.

This clone has just one count. The V call is TRBV4-1, the J call TRBJ1-6, with D tentatively TRBD1 (6 bases). The length of the CDR3 is 17 residues. The germline V and J ends were trimmed by 1 base and 12 bases, with 22 bases remaining between them. The germline V gene has CDR1 MGHRA and CDR2 YSYEKL. CDR3 protein: CASSQVLGAAAGLPLHF. The CDR3 DNA is TGCGCCAGCAGCCAAGTCTTGGGGGCTGCCGCCGGGTTACCCCTCCACTTT.

The J gene is TRBJ1-4, the V gene TRBV7-6, with 10 bases matching TRBD1. Per the germline V gene, CDR1 is SGHVS and CDR2 is FNYEAQ. This CDR3 contains 15 residues. The J segment lost 6 bases and the V segment lost 3 bases, leaving 4 bases of the junction unmatched. For the CDR3, the DNA is TGTGCCAGCAGCTTGACAGGGGGCCAGGATGAAAAACTGTTTTTT. It codes for CASSLTGGQDEKLFF.

The rearrangement uses TRBV28 and TRBJ1-6; 7 bases agree with TRBD1. Germline V gene sequence: CDR1 MDHEN, CDR2 SYDVKM. J gave up 10 bases and V 5 bases, and 11 bases lay outside the gene matches. This CDR3 is built from 15 residues. The DNA of the CDR3 is TGTGCCAGCAGTGGTCACAGGGGCGTCGGGTCACCCCTCCACTTT. This translates into CASSGHRGVGSPLHF.

This clone occurred a few times. The V call is TRBV6-5, the J call TRBJ1-6, with D perhaps matching TRBD1 (6 bases). Germline CDR1 reads MNHEY; CDR2 reads SVGAGI. V was shortened by 5 bases and J by 5 bases, with 10 bases between the two germline ends. This CDR3 is 14 amino acids long. The CDR3: CASSTQGDNSPLHF. As DNA, the CDR3 is TGTGCCAGCAGTACACAGGGAGATAATTCACCCCTCCACTTT.

The chain couples TRBV6-2 or TRBV6-3 to TRBJ1-6; no definite D call. Germline CDR1 and CDR2: MNHEY and SVGEGT. This CDR3 contains 19 residues. V was clipped by 0 bases and J by 9 bases, with 24 bases between them. The CDR3 region is CASSYSARQTGWLGSPLHF. Here the CDR3 DNA reads TGTGCCAGCAGTTACTCTGCCCGACAAACCGGCTGGTTGGGTTCACCCCTCCACTTT.

The chain uses TRBV28 and TRBJ1-5; the match to TRBD1 covers 7 bases. Germline loops: CDR1 MDHEN, CDR2 SYDVKM. The V gene end was trimmed by 7 bases and the J gene end by 4 bases; junction bases not matched to a gene: 10. This CDR3 is 15 amino acids long. CDR3 sequence: CASTRGGQLNQPQHF. CDR3 nucleotides: TGTGCCAGCACTCGGGGGGGACAGTTAAATCAGCCCCAGCATTTT.

The gene calls are TRBV18 and TRBJ1-1, with D possibly matching TRBD1 (5 bases). The germline V and J ends were trimmed by 6 bases and 1 base, with 15 bases remaining between them. Germline CDR1 reads KGHSH; CDR2 reads LQKENI. This CDR3 is built from 15 residues. The CDR3 protein is CASSQSRATNTEAFF. CDR3 nucleotides: TGTGCCAGCTCCCAAAGCAGGGCCACGAACACTGAAGCTTTCTTT.

CDR3 loop: CASTLGDRGPNEQFF. CDR3 sequence (DNA): TGTGCCAGCACCCTAGGGGACAGGGGTCCCAATGAGCAGTTCTTC. The rearrangement links TRBV2 to TRBJ2-1; 10 bases line up with TRBD1. V shed 7 bases, J shed 6 bases, and the junction held 9 bases outside the gene matches. The germline CDR1 and CDR2 sequences are SNHLY and FYNNEI. The CDR3 is made up of 15 amino acids. The entire variable domain, with the rest obtained from reference TRBV2 and TRBJ2-1, is as follows: EPEVTQTPSHQVTQMGQEVILRCVPISNHLYFYWYRQILGQKVEFLVSFYNNEISEKSEIFDDQFSVERPDGSNFTLKIRSTKLEDSAMYFCASTLGDRGPNEQFFGPGTRLTVL.

The chain carries TRBV12-3 or TRBV12-4 and TRBJ2-2; D unresolved. The CDR3 is 11 residues long. Trimming shortened V by 8 bases and J by 7 bases, and 8 bases separated the two germline ends. CDR3 protein: CASLGRGELFF. As DNA, the CDR3 is TGTGCCAGCCTGGGCCGCGGGGAGCTGTTTTTT.

This clone occurred once. The chain joins TRBV2 to TRBJ2-1; D not resolved. Germline lookup yields CDR1 SNHLY and CDR2 FYNNEI. The CDR3 runs to 15 residues. The V end lost 3 bases, the J end lost 3 bases, and 12 bases lay between the germline ends. This chain's CDR3 is CASSDKGGYYNEQFF. CDR3 nucleotide sequence: TGTGCCAGCAGTGACAAAGGCGGATACTACAATGAGCAGTTCTTC.

This sequence joins TRBV2 and TRBJ1-5; 8 bases are shared with TRBD1. CDR1 is SNHLY, CDR2 FYNNEI, per germline. Trimming removed 7 bases from V and 2 bases from J; junction bases left unmatched: 1. This CDR3 has 13 residues. The CDR3 region is CASKDRGNQPQHF. The CDR3 nucleotides read TGTGCCAGCAAGGACAGGGGCAATCAGCCCCAGCATTTT.

The gene calls are TRBV4-1 and TRBJ2-5, with a tentative D call TRBD2 (5 bases). V was clipped by 4 bases and J by 5 bases, with 14 bases between them. The germline CDR1 and CDR2 sequences are MGHRA and YSYEKL. The CDR3 totals 14 residues. For the CDR3, the DNA is TGCGCCAGCAGCCTCACTCGGGGATCGGAGACCCAGTACTTC. This gives the protein CASSLTRGSETQYF.

V and J are TRBV10-3 and TRBJ2-6, with D unresolved. V lost 3 bases and J lost 2, with 17 bases in between. Germline-derived CDR1 and CDR2 are ENHRY and SYGVKD. CDR3 length: 18 amino acids. For the CDR3, the DNA is TGTGCCATCAGTGAAAGAGCTAGTCATGAGGCTGGGGCCAACGTCCTGACTTTC. As protein: CAISERASHEAGANVLTF.

The chain recombines TRBV28 with TRBJ1-5; no reliable D call. The CDR3 runs 16 residues. Germline CDR1 is MDHEN and CDR2 is SYDVKM. V lost 5 bases and J lost 3, with 17 bases in between. CDR3 in DNA: TGTGCCAGCAGTCTCAACTCGGGCGGGTACAATCAGCCCCAGCATTTT. Its protein product is CASSLNSGGYNQPQHF.

The chain has TRBV11-2 and TRBJ2-2; 8 bases fit TRBD1. The junction had 6 bases not matched to a gene; V was cut back by 9 bases and J by 0 bases. This CDR3 region has 15 residues. Germline V gene data show CDR1 as SGHAT and CDR2 as FQNNGV. CDR3 coding DNA: TGTGCCAGTACCCCGGGACAGGCGAACACCGGGGAGCTGTTTTTT. Encoded protein: CASTPGQANTGELFF.

V and J are TRBV30 and TRBJ1-4, with TRBD1 as a possible D gene (5 bases). Trimming removed 7 bases from V and 7 bases from J, with 16 bases in between. Germline assignment: CDR1 GTSNPN and CDR2 SVGIG (reference sequence). The CDR3 length is 13 residues. CDR3 sequence: CASARQGGEKLFF. The CDR3 nucleotides read TGTGCCTCCGCTCGGCAGGGTGGTGAAAAACTGTTTTTT. Based on the CDR3 plus reference TRBV30 and TRBJ1-4, the full variable domain is SQTIHQWPATLVQPVGSPLSLECTVEGTSNPNLYWYRQAAGRGLQLLFYSVGIGQISSEVPQNLSASRPQDRQFILSSKKLLLSDSGFYLCASARQGGEKLFFGSGTQLSVL.

The chain recombines TRBV2 with TRBJ1-1; D remains ambiguous. The V gene's germline CDR1 is SNHLY and CDR2 FYNNEI. This CDR3 region has 11 residues. Trimming cost V 7 bases and J 10 bases, with 13 bases left between them. The DNA of the CDR3 is TGTGCCAGCAATGCCGGGGTAGGAGCTTTCTTT. It translates to CASNAGVGAFF.

The CDR3 spells CASTLGPATDTQYF. The CDR3 DNA is TGTGCCAGCACCCTGGGGCCGGCGACTGATACGCAGTATTTT. V is TRBV7-2 and J is TRBJ2-3, with a possible D match to TRBD1 (5 bases). Germline V gene sequence: CDR1 SGHTA, CDR2 FQGNSA. V lost 7 bases and J 6 bases, leaving 17 bases between the germline ends. This CDR3 is 14 amino acids long.

J is TRBJ1-6 and V is TRBV5-5; no clear D. Deletions cut 1 base from V and 6 bases from J, with 26 bases between. Germline V gene sequence: CDR1 SGHKS, CDR2 YYEKEE (reference sequence). CDR3 length: 20 residues. The CDR3 DNA sequence: TGTGCCAGCAGCTTGACGTCTAAGGCCCCTGGGCAACTGGGTAATTCACCCCTCCACTTT. This gives the protein CASSLTSKAPGQLGNSPLHF.

Remarks on this clone: The sample holds other DNA sequences that translate to the same CDR3. The J gene is TRBJ1-1, the V gene TRBV18; D is ambiguous. The CDR3 has 13 amino acids. V shed 5 bases and J shed 1 base, with 8 bases lying between them. Looked up from germline, CDR1 is KGHSH and CDR2 is LQKENI. CDR3 residues: CASSRQENTEAFF. As DNA, the CDR3 is TGTGCCAGCTCAAGACAAGAGAACACTGAAGCTTTCTTT.